The rows below give T cell receptor beta chains drawn from one sample of a study of identical twins. Via MiXCR, TCRdb re-called the 5' RACE reads, giving one row per CDR3 protein. The sample shows 1.5 million or so distinct CDR3 sequences, around 29% of them seen only once. Sequencing was carried out using cord blood. These receptors were collected from a newborn girl in good health. The CDR3 runs from the conserved cysteine through the conserved F or W. Each record gives: V gene, clone size, D gene, J gene, CDR3 DNA, CDR3 protein. D genes are given only for firm matches. The size field is filled for only some rows; it gives once, few, many or a size class.

>TRBV20-1|few|.|TRBJ2-1
TGCAGTGCCCGGGGCGTCGATATCTACAATGAGCAGTTCTTC
CSARGVDIYNEQFF
>TRBV6-2/TRBV6-3|.|.|TRBJ2-7
TGTGCCAGCAGTTCACAGACTAGGCCCCTCTACGAGCAGTACTTC
CASSSQTRPLYEQYF
>TRBV28|.|.|TRBJ1-1
TGTGCCAGCAGTTTGAAGAGGGTATGGAACACTGAAGCTTTCTTT
CASSLKRVWNTEAFF
>TRBV5-6|few|.|TRBJ1-2
TGTGCCAGCAGCTTGGCCGAAACCACCCAGGATGGCTACACCTTC
CASSLAETTQDGYTF
>TRBV5-4|few|.|TRBJ2-7
TGTGCCAGCAGCTCACAATCGGTAGCGTACGAGCAGTACTTC
CASSSQSVAYEQYF
>TRBV4-2|.|.|TRBJ2-6
TGTGCCGGCAGCCAAGCAAGCTCTGGGGCCAACGTCCTGACTTTC
CAGSQASSGANVLTF
>TRBV12-3/TRBV12-4|.|.|TRBJ2-7
TGTGCCAGCAGTCCCGGTCCCCCCAAGCAGTACTTC
CASSPGPPKQYF
>TRBV15|.|TRBD1|TRBJ1-2
TGTGCCACCAGCAGAGATACAGGGGCTAAACGGAGCTATGGCTACACCTTC
CATSRDTGAKRSYGYTF
>TRBV16|few|TRBD1|TRBJ1-4
TGTGCCAGCAGCCAAGACAGGGCGGGGAGTGAAAAACTGTTTTTT
CASSQDRAGSEKLFF
>TRBV3-1|many|.|TRBJ2-7
TGTGCCAGCAGCAAAGCCCACGAGCAGTACTTC
CASSKAHEQYF
>TRBV29-1|once|TRBD1|TRBJ1-2
TGCAGCGTGGAACAGGGGGGTCTCTATGGCTACACCTTC
CSVEQGGLYGYTF
>TRBV27|few|.|TRBJ2-7
TGTGCCATCGCGACGGCCTACGAGCAGTACTTC
CAIATAYEQYF
>TRBV7-2|few|.|TRBJ2-7
TGTGCCAGCAGCTTATACAGCGCAGACTACGAGCAGTACTTC
CASSLYSADYEQYF
>TRBV7-2|few|TRBD2|TRBJ2-3
TGTGCCAGCAGCTCTTTTAGCGGGAAGACAGATACGCAGTATTTT
CASSSFSGKTDTQYF
>TRBV6-1|few|.|TRBJ2-7
TGTGCCAGCAGGCCTCCGGGGGCCGGCTACGAGCAGTACTTC
CASRPPGAGYEQYF
>TRBV11-2|.|TRBD2|TRBJ2-1
TGTGCCAGCAGCTTACGGGGAACTAACGGGAGGTCGAATGAGCAGTTCTTC
CASSLRGTNGRSNEQFF
>TRBV20-1|few|TRBD1|TRBJ1-5
TGCAGTGCTAGCGAGGACAGGGATCAGCCCCAGCATTTT
CSASEDRDQPQHF
>TRBV3-1|few|TRBD2|TRBJ2-7
TGTGCCAGCAGCAGCGGGACTGTAGCCCACGAGCAGTACTTC
CASSSGTVAHEQYF
>TRBV28|.|TRBD1|TRBJ1-1
TGTGCCAGCAGTGCCTTGGGACAGGGGGCAGGCTATGAAGCTTTCTTT
CASSALGQGAGYEAFF
>TRBV7-2|few|.|TRBJ2-5
TGTGCCAGCAGCTTAGGGATAGAAAAGACCCAGTACTTC
CASSLGIEKTQYF
>TRBV5-1|.|TRBD1|TRBJ1-1
TGCGCCAGCAGCTTGGCCCGGGCAGGGGGCAGGAACACTGAAGCTTTCTTT
CASSLARAGGRNTEAFF
>TRBV20-1|once|.|TRBJ1-2
TGCAGTGCTAGGAGGGGGGACACCTATGGCTACACCTTC
CSARRGDTYGYTF
>TRBV20-1|few|.|TRBJ2-7
TGCAGTGCGCTCGAGCGGGCCTACGAGCAGTACTTC
CSALERAYEQYF
>TRBV20-1|.|TRBD2|TRBJ2-1
TGCAGTGCTACCGGACTAGCGGGGGGGCGGGGGTACAATGAGCAGTTCTTC
CSATGLAGGRGYNEQFF
>TRBV11-2|.|TRBD2|TRBJ2-1
TGTGCCAGCAGAATTCTAGCGGGGTTAGTTTACGAGCAGTTCTTC
CASRILAGLVYEQFF
>TRBV7-9|few|.|TRBJ2-3
TGTGCCAGCAGCGGACAACAGGGTCGGCGGGATACGCAGTATTTT
CASSGQQGRRDTQYF
>TRBV5-6|few|.|TRBJ2-1
TGTGCCAGCAGCCCGTTGGGGAATGTGCAGTTCTTC
CASSPLGNVQFF
>TRBV6-5|.|TRBD2|TRBJ2-3
TGTGCCAGCAGCCCCTTTAGTCTAGCGGGAACAGATACGCAGTATTTT
CASSPFSLAGTDTQYF
>TRBV20-1|few|.|TRBJ2-6
TGCAGTGCAAACCTCGGGAGCTCTGGGGCCAACGTCCTGACTTTC
CSANLGSSGANVLTF
>TRBV10-1|.|TRBD1|TRBJ2-1
TGCGCCAGCAAGGGACAGGACTACAATGAGCAGTTCTTC
CASKGQDYNEQFF
>TRBV7-8|.|TRBD2|TRBJ2-7
TGTGCCAGCAGCTTCCACGCGGGAGTCTCCTACGAGCAGTACTTC
CASSFHAGVSYEQYF
>TRBV20-1|.|.|TRBJ2-3
TGCAGTGCTAGTATCTGGACAGAGGCCACAGATACGCAGTATTTT
CSASIWTEATDTQYF
>TRBV4-1|.|.|TRBJ1-1
TGCGCCAGCAGCCGTCTTAGGGGCACTGAAGCTTTCTTT
CASSRLRGTEAFF
>TRBV20-1|.|TRBD1|TRBJ1-5
TGCAGTGCTAGTCCCGGGACAGGGGGCGGTCAGCCCCAGCATTTT
CSASPGTGGGQPQHF
>TRBV12-3/TRBV12-4|few|.|TRBJ1-2
TGTGCCAGCAGGGCGGGGGGCGTCTATGGCTACACCTTC
CASRAGGVYGYTF
>TRBV7-2|.|.|TRBJ2-5
TGTGCCAGCAGCTTAGCGACCCAGACTCGGAGGGAGCAGTACTTC
CASSLATQTRREQYF
>TRBV5-6|few|.|TRBJ1-4
TGTGCCAGCAGCTTGGAGACAACTGAAACTGATGAAAAACTGTTTTTT
CASSLETTETDEKLFF
>TRBV5-6|.|TRBD2|TRBJ2-7
TGTGCCAGCAGCTTGGAACTAGCGGGTACCGGCTCCTACGAGCAGTACTTC
CASSLELAGTGSYEQYF
>TRBV27|few|TRBD1|TRBJ2-7
TGTGCCAGCAGCCGCTACGGGACAGGGGTCTACGAGCAGTACTTC
CASSRYGTGVYEQYF
>TRBV19|.|.|TRBJ2-3
TGTGCCAGTAGAAGGGGGACCTCTAGCACAGATACGCAGTATTTT
CASRRGTSSTDTQYF
>TRBV19|.|.|TRBJ1-1
TGTGCCAGTAGTATCGTTAACTCGGGCGCTGAAGCTTTCTTT
CASSIVNSGAEAFF
>TRBV7-2|.|TRBD1|TRBJ2-1
TGTGCCAGCAGCCCAGGCGGGACAGGGAACAATGAGCAGTTCTTC
CASSPGGTGNNEQFF
>TRBV27|.|.|TRBJ1-5
TGTGCCAGCAGTTTCTCAATCCGGGCCGATCAGCCCCAGCATTTT
CASSFSIRADQPQHF
>TRBV4-1|few|.|TRBJ2-4
TGCGCCAGCAGCCCTAAACTAGCCCTAGCCAAAAACATTCAGTACTTC
CASSPKLALAKNIQYF
>TRBV28|.|TRBD1|TRBJ2-5
TGTGCCAGCAGTTCGGGACAGGGATTAGCGGAGACCCAGTACTTC
CASSSGQGLAETQYF
>TRBV7-9|few|.|TRBJ1-1
TGTGCCAGCAGCCCCCCCCCGCAGCCTATTACTGAAGCTTTCTTT
CASSPPPQPITEAFF
>TRBV5-1|many|TRBD1|TRBJ2-7
TGCGCCAGCAGCCGACGTGGACAGGTTTTAATCGAGCAGTACTTC
CASSRRGQVLIEQYF
>TRBV20-1|.|TRBD2|TRBJ2-3
TGCAGTGCTCGGGAGCGGGGAGGGCCCCCAGATACGCAGTATTTT
CSARERGGPPDTQYF
>TRBV6-2/TRBV6-3|few|.|TRBJ2-1
TGTGCCAGCAGTTACCTTGGACCCCCTACGTACAATGAGCAGTTCTTC
CASSYLGPPTYNEQFF
>TRBV5-8|.|.|TRBJ1-1
TGTGCCAGCAGCTTAGGGCCAAGGACAAGTTTCTTT
CASSLGPRTSFF
>TRBV20-1|few|TRBD1|TRBJ1-1
TGCAGTGCCCCGACAGGGCTGGGGAACACTGAAGCTTTCTTT
CSAPTGLGNTEAFF
>TRBV7-2|many|TRBD2|TRBJ2-1
TGTGCCAGCAGCCGCGGACTAGCGGTATACAATGAGCAGTTCTTC
CASSRGLAVYNEQFF
>TRBV3-1|.|.|TRBJ1-6
TGTGCCAGCAGCCCCCGGGACGGATATAATTCACCCCTCCACTTT
CASSPRDGYNSPLHF
>TRBV5-1|.|.|TRBJ2-1
TGCGCCAGCAGCTTCGGCGGAGCCCACTACAATGAGCAGTTCTTC
CASSFGGAHYNEQFF
>TRBV21-1|.|.|TRBJ1-1
TGTGCCAGCAGCAAAGGGGGACAGGGAAACACTGAAGCTTTCTTT
CASSKGGQGNTEAFF
>TRBV9|few|TRBD2|TRBJ2-3
TGTGCCAGCAGCCCCTCAACTAGCGGGGGGGCAGATACGCAGTATTTT
CASSPSTSGGADTQYF
>TRBV5-6|.|TRBD1|TRBJ2-7
TGTGCCAGCAGCCGAGACAGGGCCGGCGAGCAGTACTTC
CASSRDRAGEQYF
>TRBV24-1|few|.|TRBJ2-2
TGTGCCACCAAAGACAGAAACACCGGGGAGCTGTTTTTT
CATKDRNTGELFF
>TRBV29-1|.|.|TRBJ2-1
TGCAGCGTTGGGCAGGGAGTAGGCTACGAGCAGTTCTTC
CSVGQGVGYEQFF